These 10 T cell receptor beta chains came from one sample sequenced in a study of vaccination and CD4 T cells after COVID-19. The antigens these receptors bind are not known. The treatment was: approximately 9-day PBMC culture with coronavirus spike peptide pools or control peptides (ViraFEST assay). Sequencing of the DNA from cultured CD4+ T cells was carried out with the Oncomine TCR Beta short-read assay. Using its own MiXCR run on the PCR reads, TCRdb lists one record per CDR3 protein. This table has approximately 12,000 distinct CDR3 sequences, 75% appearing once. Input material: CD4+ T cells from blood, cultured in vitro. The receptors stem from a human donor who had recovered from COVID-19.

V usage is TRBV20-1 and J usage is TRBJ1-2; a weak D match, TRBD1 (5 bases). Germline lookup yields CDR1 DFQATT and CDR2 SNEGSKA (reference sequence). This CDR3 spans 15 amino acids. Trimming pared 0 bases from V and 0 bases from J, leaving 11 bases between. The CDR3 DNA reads TGCAGTGCTAGAGATGTATTGACAGCTAACTATGGCTACACCTTC. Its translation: CSARDVLTANYGYTF.

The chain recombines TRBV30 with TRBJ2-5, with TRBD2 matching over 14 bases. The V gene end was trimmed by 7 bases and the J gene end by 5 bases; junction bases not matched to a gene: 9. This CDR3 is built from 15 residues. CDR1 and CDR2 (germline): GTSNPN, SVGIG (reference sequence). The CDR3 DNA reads TGTGCCTCCCTGACTAGCGGGAGGGGGAGGGAGACCCAGTACTTC. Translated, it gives CASLTSGRGRETQYF. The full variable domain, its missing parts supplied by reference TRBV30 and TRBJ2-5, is SQTIHQWPATLVQPVGSPLSLECTVEGTSNPNLYWYRQAAGRGLQLLFYSVGIGQISSEVPQNLSASRPQDRQFILSSKKLLLSDSGFYLCASLTSGRGRETQYFGPGTRLLVL.

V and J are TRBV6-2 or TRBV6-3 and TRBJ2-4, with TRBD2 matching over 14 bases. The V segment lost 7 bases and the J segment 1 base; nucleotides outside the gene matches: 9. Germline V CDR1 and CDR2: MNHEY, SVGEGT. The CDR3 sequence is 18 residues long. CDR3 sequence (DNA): TGTGCCAGCAATCCCGGGACTAGCGGGAGAGTGGCCAAAAACATTCAGTACTTC. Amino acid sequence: CASNPGTSGRVAKNIQYF.

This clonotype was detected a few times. CDR3: CASNTAGQPQHF. Written as DNA, the CDR3 is TGTGCCAGTAATACAGCGGGACAGCCCCAGCATTTT. The chain employs TRBV19 and TRBJ1-5; D unclear. Germline loops: CDR1 LNHDA, CDR2 SQIVND (reference sequence). The CDR3 loop spans 12 amino acids. Trimming removed 7 bases from V and 7 bases from J, with 11 bases in between. Looking up the rest from reference TRBV19 and TRBJ1-5 gives the full variable domain: DGGITQSPKYLFRKEGQNVTLSCEQNLNHDAMYWYRQDPGQGLRLIYYSQIVNDFQKGDIAEGYSVSREKKESFPLTVTSAQKNPTAFYLCASNTAGQPQHFGDGTRLSIL.

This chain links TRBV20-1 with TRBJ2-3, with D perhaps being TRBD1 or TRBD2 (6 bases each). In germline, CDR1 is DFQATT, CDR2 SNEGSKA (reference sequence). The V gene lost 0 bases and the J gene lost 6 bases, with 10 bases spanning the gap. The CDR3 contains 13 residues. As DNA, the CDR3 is TGCAGTGCTAGAGAGGGGGGCGGCGATACGCAGTATTTT. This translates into CSAREGGGDTQYF.

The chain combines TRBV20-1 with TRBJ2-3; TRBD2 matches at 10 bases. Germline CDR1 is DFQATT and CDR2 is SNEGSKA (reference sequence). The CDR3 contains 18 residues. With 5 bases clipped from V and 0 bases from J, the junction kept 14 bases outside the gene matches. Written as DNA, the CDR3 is TGCAGTGCTCCCCGACCGGGGCTAGCGGGAGAAAGCACAGATACGCAGTATTTT. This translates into CSAPRPGLAGESTDTQYF.

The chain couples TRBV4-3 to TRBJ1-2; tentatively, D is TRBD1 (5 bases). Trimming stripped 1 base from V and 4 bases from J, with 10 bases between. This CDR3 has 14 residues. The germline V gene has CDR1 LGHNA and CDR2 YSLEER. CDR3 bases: TGCGCCAGCAGCCAAGTGTCAGGGAGCTATGGCTACACCTTC. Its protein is CASSQVSGSYGYTF.

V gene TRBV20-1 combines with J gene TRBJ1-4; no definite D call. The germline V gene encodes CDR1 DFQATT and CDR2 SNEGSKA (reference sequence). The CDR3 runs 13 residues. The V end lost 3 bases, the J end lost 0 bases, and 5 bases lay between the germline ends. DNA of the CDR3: TGCAGTGCTAGGGGCACAACTAATGAAAAACTGTTTTTT. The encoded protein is CSARGTTNEKLFF.

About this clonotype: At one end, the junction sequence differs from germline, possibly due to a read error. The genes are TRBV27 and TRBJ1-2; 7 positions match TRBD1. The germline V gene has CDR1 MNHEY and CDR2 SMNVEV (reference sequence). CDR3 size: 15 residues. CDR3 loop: CASSRDRGDAYGYIF. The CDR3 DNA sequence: TGTGCCAGCAGCCGGGACAGAGGGGACGCTTATGGCTACATCTTC.

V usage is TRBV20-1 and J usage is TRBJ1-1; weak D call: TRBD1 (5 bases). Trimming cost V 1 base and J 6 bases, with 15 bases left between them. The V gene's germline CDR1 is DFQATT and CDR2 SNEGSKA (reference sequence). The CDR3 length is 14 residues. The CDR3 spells CSARAKANRPEAFF. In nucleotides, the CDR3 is TGCAGTGCTAGAGCAAAGGCTAACAGGCCTGAAGCTTTCTTT.